The clone carrying this T cell receptor beta chain was seen only a few times. Its specificity is not known. Germline CDR1 LGHNA, CDR2 YNFKEQ. This CDR3 is 19 amino acids long. V lost 2 bases and J 4 bases, leaving 25 bases between the germline ends. The sample belongs to a study of post-analysis software for immune sequencing data. The wider study: As for disease course, relapsing-remitting, secondary progressive and progressive-relapsing multiple sclerosis were all included.

Overall study findings and caveats: In patients, TRBV5-6, TRBV5-1 and TRBV20-1 belonged to four or five TRBV segments found more frequently than in controls. Strong co-clustering by F measure linked samples that shared a preparation batch. A significant reduction in normalized Chao1 diversity was observed in multiple sclerosis patients versus controls.

The TCR beta cDNA libraries carried unique molecular identifiers. Starting from roughly 1.1 to 9.2 million T cells, the study yielded approximately 460,000 cDNA molecules. TCRdb itself ran the PCR reads through MiXCR, one entry per CDR3 protein. The sample comprises fewer than 900,000 distinct CDR3 sequences, around 46% of which are singletons, and just under 5% rests with the top ten. The chain combines TRBV4-2 with TRBJ2-3; D might be TRBD2 (7 bases). The sample taken for sequencing was blood. This clonotype was obtained from a girl under 18 with multiple sclerosis. The CDR3 is CASSQLPRRGGEESDTQYF. For the CDR3, the DNA is TGTGCCAGCAGCCAACTACCCCGACGAGGGGGGGAAGAGTCAGATACGCAGTATTTT.